The 20 T cell receptor beta chains in this list originate from one sample, sequenced in a study of T cell repertoires in cytomegalovirus infection (dated by TCRdb to the late 2010s). The listed sequencing device is Illumina HiSeq 1500. TCRdb reprocessed the public reads (quality trimming at Q25 with fastp, clone calling with MiXCR) and kept in-frame beta chains. A single entry per CDR3 protein holds the most common genes and DNA from its merged rows. Counted in this sample were 500,000 to 600,000 distinct CDR3 sequences; more than 15% of them appeared once. The ten largest clones capture 20% to 30% of the sample. Sequencing input: CD8+ T cells from PBMCs. These receptor sequences come from a human donor in good health (CMV status not recorded). Some clones in this sample may be carry-over from other donors' samples.

This clonotype has a count of ten or more. Here the CDR3 reads CATSETGTANTGELFF. The DNA of the CDR3 is TGTGCCACCAGTGAGACCGGGACGGCGAACACCGGGGAGCTGTTTTTT. V gene TRBV24-1 combines with J gene TRBJ2-2; either TRBD1 or TRBD2 may supply D (5 bases each). Germline lookup yields CDR1 KGHDR and CDR2 SFDVKD. The length of the CDR3 is 16 residues. With 4 bases removed from V and 0 bases from J, the gap between germline ends came to 11 bases.

This clonotype was found many times. The rearrangement uses TRBV7-2 and TRBJ2-7; tentatively, D is TRBD2 (6 bases). With 1 base removed from V and 0 bases from J, the gap between germline ends came to 10 bases. CDR1 and CDR2 (germline): SGHTA, FQGNSA. The length of the CDR3 is 15 residues. The CDR3 here is CASSLDAGSSYEQYF. The CDR3 DNA is TGTGCCAGCAGCTTAGACGCGGGGAGCTCCTACGAGCAGTACTTC.

This sequence joins TRBV27 and TRBJ2-1; no reliable D call. CDR1 and CDR2 from the germline V gene are MNHEY and SMNVEV (reference sequence). This CDR3 has 15 amino acids. V lost 7 bases, J lost 0 bases, and 13 bases lay in between. CDR3 DNA: TGTGCCAGCACCGATTCCTTGAGCTCCTACAATGAGCAGTTCTTC. This gives the protein CASTDSLSSYNEQFF.

This clonotype has ten or more counts. The chain links TRBV7-9 to TRBJ2-2; TRBD2 aligns across 8 bases. The V segment lost 8 bases and the J segment 5 bases; nucleotides outside the gene matches: 4. The CDR3 has 13 residues. Germline assignment: CDR1 SEHNR and CDR2 FQNEAQ (reference sequence). CDR3 sequence: CASWSGSTGELFF. DNA for the CDR3: TGTGCCAGCTGGAGCGGGAGTACCGGGGAGCTGTTTTTT.

This clonotype was counted between two and nine times. The rearrangement joins TRBV9 to TRBJ2-6, with no clear D. Trimming shortened V by 0 bases and J by 1 base, and 2 bases separated the two germline ends. CDR3 length equals 14 residues. The germline V gene has CDR1 SGDLS and CDR2 YYNGEE. The CDR3 DNA reads as TGTGCCAGCAGCGTAGATTCTGGGGCCAACGTCCTGACTTTC. It codes for CASSVDSGANVLTF.

Only a few counts were recorded for this clonotype. The V call is TRBV4-1, the J call TRBJ1-5; D remains unclear. V gave up 0 bases and J gave up 1 base, with 4 bases separating them. CDR3 length equals 14 residues. Germline V lookup: CDR1 MGHRA, CDR2 YSYEKL. DNA of the CDR3: TGCGCCAGCAGCCAAGATGAGAGCAATCAGCCCCAGCATTTT. Encoded protein: CASSQDESNQPQHF.

J is TRBJ2-7 and V is TRBV7-9; D is perhaps TRBD1 (5 bases). With 7 bases removed from V and 1 base from J, the gap between germline ends came to 14 bases. The CDR3 covers 14 residues. Germline-derived CDR1 and CDR2 are SEHNR and FQNEAQ (reference sequence). The CDR3 DNA is TGTGCCAGCAACCAAACTACAGGATCCTACGAGCAGTACTTC. Translation: CASNQTTGSYEQYF.

In its sample, this clonotype was seen a few times. The V gene is TRBV5-4, the J gene TRBJ2-7; D not certain. Germline V gene sequence: CDR1 SGHNT, CDR2 YYREEE (reference sequence). V lost 0 bases, J lost 0 bases, and 7 bases lay in between. CDR3 length: 14 residues. CDR3 amino acids: CASSLVASSYEQYF. The CDR3 coding sequence is TGTGCCAGCAGCTTGGTTGCGAGCTCCTACGAGCAGTACTTC.

The V and J genes are TRBV5-4 and TRBJ2-1, with 9 bases matching TRBD1. Trimming removed 9 bases from V and 5 bases from J; junction bases left unmatched: 12. The CDR3 has 15 amino acids. Per the germline V gene, CDR1 is SGHNT and CDR2 is YYREEE (reference sequence). The CDR3 loop is CATISGTGNDNEQFF. Here the CDR3 DNA reads TGTGCCACCATTTCCGGGACAGGGAATGACAATGAGCAGTTCTTC.

Ten or more counts support this clonotype. This chain links TRBV15 with TRBJ2-1, with 12 bases fitting TRBD2. The V segment lost 6 bases and the J segment 3 bases; nucleotides outside the gene matches: 9. Germline lookup yields CDR1 LNHNV and CDR2 YYDKDF (reference sequence). The length of the CDR3 is 17 residues. CDR3 bases: TGTGCCACCAGTCTTAAACAGACTAGCGGGGGCTACAATGAGCAGTTCTTC. It encodes CATSLKQTSGGYNEQFF.

In its sample, this clonotype was seen many times. The J gene is TRBJ2-3, the V gene TRBV12-3 or TRBV12-4, with D uncertain. V was shortened by 7 bases and J by 6 bases, with 14 bases between the two germline ends. This CDR3 comprises 13 residues. The CDR3 nucleotides are TGTGCCAGCATTAATCGCCCGGTGGATACGCAGTATTTT. It specifies CASINRPVDTQYF.

This clonotype was detected ten times or more. This sequence joins TRBV7-9 and TRBJ2-1; 8 bases line up with TRBD2. The germline gives CDR1 SEHNR, CDR2 FQNEAQ (reference sequence). The junction had 11 bases not matched to a gene; V was cut back by 4 bases and J by 6 bases. The CDR3 is 16 amino acids. The CDR3 coding sequence is TGTGCCAGCAGCTCGGAAGCTAGCGGGTGGGGCAATGAGCAGTTCTTC. Its protein is CASSSEASGWGNEQFF.

This chain joins TRBV4-1 and TRBJ1-1, with a weak D call TRBD1 (5 bases). Germline V gene lookup returns CDR1 MGHRA and CDR2 YSYEKL. The CDR3 loop spans 13 amino acids. Trimming cost V 7 bases and J 7 bases, with 16 bases left between them. The CDR3 bases are TGCGCCAGCACCAAACGGGGGAGTGATGAAGCTTTCTTT. Amino acids: CASTKRGSDEAFF.

This clonotype was recorded many times. The genes are TRBV12-3 or TRBV12-4 and TRBJ2-3; the match to TRBD2 covers 15 bases. The CDR3 totals 18 residues. With V trimmed by 4 bases and J by 3 bases, 8 bases remained unmatched. This CDR3 reads CASSSPRTSGRETDTQYF. CDR3 in DNA: TGTGCCAGCAGTTCTCCTCGGACTAGCGGGAGGGAGACAGATACGCAGTATTTT.

This clonotype has a handful of counts. CDR3 DNA sequence: TGTGCCAGCAGCTTAGTTGCGCGCCCTGAAGCTTTCTTT. Protein: CASSLVARPEAFF. The chain joins TRBV7-9 to TRBJ1-1; D ambiguous. Germline values: CDR1 SEHNR, CDR2 FQNEAQ (reference sequence). The CDR3 has 13 residues. V gave up 1 base and J gave up 6 bases, with 9 bases separating them.

This chain connects TRBV7-9 to TRBJ1-1; the D is unclear. Germline values: CDR1 SEHNR, CDR2 FQNEAQ (reference sequence). The CDR3 contains 12 residues. The V end lost 4 bases, the J end lost 8 bases, and 11 bases lay between the germline ends. CDR3 nucleotides: TGTGCCAGCAGCTCCATTAACGCCGAAGCTTTCTTT. This translates into CASSSINAEAFF.

The chain is built from TRBV2 and TRBJ1-1, with D uncertain. CDR3 length: 14 residues. In germline, CDR1 is SNHLY, CDR2 FYNNEI. V lost 10 bases to trimming and J lost 0 bases, with 15 bases between them. In nucleotides, the CDR3 is TGTGCCATCCGGATAGGCGGTATGAACACTGAAGCTTTCTTT. Amino acids: CAIRIGGMNTEAFF.

This clonotype has a handful of counts. This rearrangement joins TRBV20-1 to TRBJ1-1; the match to TRBD1 covers 9 bases. There are 15 residues in the CDR3. Germline V CDR1 and CDR2: DFQATT, SNEGSKA (reference sequence). The V segment lost 0 bases and the J segment 4 bases; nucleotides outside the gene matches: 6. CDR3 nucleotides: TGCAGTGCTAGAGATTTGGGGACAGGGCTCACTGAAGCTTTCTTT. Translated: CSARDLGTGLTEAFF.

This clonotype appeared many times. The genes are TRBV7-9 and TRBJ2-5; D may match TRBD1 or TRBD2 (5 bases each). Looked up from germline, CDR1 is SEHNR and CDR2 is FQNEAQ (reference sequence). V lost 5 bases to trimming and J lost 7 bases, with 23 bases between them. The CDR3 is 16 amino acids. CDR3: CASSDPTRGTRWTQYF. Here the CDR3 DNA reads TGTGCCAGCAGCGACCCCACTAGAGGGACCAGATGGACCCAGTACTTC.

A few counts support this clonotype. V gene TRBV12-3 or TRBV12-4 combines with J gene TRBJ1-4; maybe TRBD1 (6 bases). This CDR3 contains 14 residues. V dropped 7 bases and J dropped 5 bases, with 14 bases sitting between them. The CDR3 spells CASTTGNVNEKLFF. In DNA form, the CDR3 reads TGTGCCAGCACAACAGGGAATGTAAATGAAAAACTGTTTTTT.